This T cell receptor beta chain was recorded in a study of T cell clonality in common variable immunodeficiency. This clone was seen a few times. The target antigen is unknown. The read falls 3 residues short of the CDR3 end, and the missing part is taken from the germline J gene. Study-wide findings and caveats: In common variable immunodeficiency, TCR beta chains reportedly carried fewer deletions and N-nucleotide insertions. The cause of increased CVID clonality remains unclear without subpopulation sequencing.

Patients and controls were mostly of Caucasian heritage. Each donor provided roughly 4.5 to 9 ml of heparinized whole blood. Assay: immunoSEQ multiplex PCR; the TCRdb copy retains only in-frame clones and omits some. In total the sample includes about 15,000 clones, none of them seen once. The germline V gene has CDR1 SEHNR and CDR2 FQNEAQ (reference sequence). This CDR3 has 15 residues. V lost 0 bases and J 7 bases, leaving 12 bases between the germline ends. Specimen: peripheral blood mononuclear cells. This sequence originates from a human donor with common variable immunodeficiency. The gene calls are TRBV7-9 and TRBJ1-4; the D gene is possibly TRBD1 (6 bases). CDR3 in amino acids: CASSLATGIGEKLFF. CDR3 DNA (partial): TGTGCCAGCAGCTTAGCGACAGGCATCGGTGAAAAA.